What follows are 23 T cell receptor beta chains derived from one specimen sequenced in a study of T cell repertoires in cytomegalovirus infection. TCRdb reanalysed the reads using MiXCR and keeps one entry per CDR3 protein. This sample carries around 360,000 distinct CDR3 sequences, about 35% of them seen once, and the ten largest clones take about 14%. No cognate antigen is known for these TCRs. Sequenced material: cultured PBMCs, taken from culture after CMV antigen stimulation. The receptor set was obtained from a human donor in good health (CMV status not recorded). Some clones in this sample may be carry-over from other donors' samples.

V gene TRBV11-3 combines with J gene TRBJ1-1; D not certain. V lost 5 bases and J 3 bases, leaving 28 bases between the germline ends. CDR3 length equals 19 residues. Germline V gene lookup returns CDR1 SGHNT and CDR2 YENEEA. CDR3 sequence reads: CASSREERFSLVGDTEAFF. The DNA for the CDR3 is TGTGCCAGCAGCAGGGAAGAGCGGTTTTCTCTGGTGGGTGACACTGAAGCTTTCTTT. Supplemented by reference TRBV11-3 and TRBJ1-1, the full variable domain reads EAGVVQSPRYKIIEKKQPVAFWCNPISGHNTLYWYLQNLGQGPELLIRYENEEAVDDSQLPKDRFSAERLKGVDSTLKIQPAELGDSAVYLCASSREERFSLVGDTEAFFGQGTRLTVV.

The rearrangement joins TRBV3-1 to TRBJ1-1; 7 positions match TRBD1. The CDR3 totals 12 residues. From germline, CDR1 is LGHDT and CDR2 YNNKEL (reference sequence). In nucleotides, the CDR3 is TGTGCGACAGGGACAATGAACACTGAAGCTTTCTTT. This translates into CATGTMNTEAFF.

This clonotype has only a few counts. This chain connects TRBV28 to TRBJ2-5; 11 bases are shared with TRBD1. Germline CDR1 MDHEN, CDR2 SYDVKM. After removal of 2 bases from V and 1 base from J, the junction contained 3 bases not matched to a gene. This CDR3 has 16 amino acids. The CDR3 protein is CASSLSGTGGQETQYF. DNA for the CDR3: TGTGCCAGCAGTTTAAGCGGGACAGGGGGCCAAGAGACCCAGTACTTC. The whole variable domain, remainder taken from reference TRBV28 and TRBJ2-5, is DVKVTQSSRYLVKRTGEKVFLECVQDMDHENMFWYRQDPGLGLRLIYFSYDVKMKEKGDIPEGYSVSREKKERFSLILESASTNQTSMYLCASSLSGTGGQETQYFGPGTRLLVL.

The chain joins TRBV7-3 to TRBJ1-5, with TRBD1 identical over 7 bases. J gave up 6 bases and V 2 bases, and 22 bases lay outside the gene matches. Germline values: CDR1 SGHTA, CDR2 FQGTGA. The CDR3 is 20 residues long. This CDR3 is CASSLPPFPGTAVTRQPQHF. The CDR3 DNA sequence: TGTGCCAGCAGCTTACCACCCTTTCCCGGGACAGCGGTAACTCGTCAGCCCCAGCATTTT.

This clonotype has a handful of counts. This rearrangement joins TRBV27 to TRBJ2-1, with 12 bases identical to TRBD2. Germline V CDR1 and CDR2: MNHEY, SMNVEV (reference sequence). The CDR3 has 17 amino acids. Unmatched junction bases numbered 5, after V lost 0 bases and J lost 5 bases. CDR3 protein: CASSLSLAGGLNNEQFF. Here the CDR3 DNA reads TGTGCCAGCAGTTTATCACTAGCGGGAGGTTTGAACAATGAGCAGTTCTTC.

V gene TRBV6-6 combines with J gene TRBJ2-2, with D possibly being TRBD1 or TRBD2 (5 bases each). CDR1 is MNHNY, CDR2 SVGAGI, per germline (reference sequence). Trimming pared 0 bases from V and 7 bases from J, leaving 15 bases between. This CDR3 has 16 amino acids. This chain's CDR3 is CASSYSRGAGLGELFF. Here the CDR3 DNA reads TGTGCCAGCAGTTACTCCCGAGGGGCAGGGCTCGGGGAGCTGTTTTTT.

V usage is TRBV4-1 and J usage is TRBJ2-3, with D perhaps TRBD1 (5 bases). Germline V CDR1 and CDR2: MGHRA, YSYEKL. This CDR3 comprises 13 residues. Between the trimmed V and J ends, which lost 4 bases and 6 bases, there was a span of 11 bases. CDR3 DNA: TGCGCCAGCAGCCGGAACCAGGGTGATACGCAGTATTTT. It translates to CASSRNQGDTQYF.

This chain uses TRBV7-2 with TRBJ2-1, with 9 bases fitting TRBD1. CDR3 length equals 15 residues. In germline, CDR1 is SGHTA, CDR2 FQGNSA. J was trimmed by 3 bases and V by 5 bases; bases with no gene match: 5. CDR3 amino acids: CASSLRDRVYNEQFF. CDR3 DNA: TGTGCCAGCAGCCTCCGGGACAGGGTCTACAATGAGCAGTTCTTC.

This clonotype was observed a handful of times. This sequence joins TRBV7-2 and TRBJ2-5, with 8 bases lining up with TRBD1. CDR1 is SGHTA and CDR2 is FQGNSA in the germline V gene. Germline trimming cut 5 bases from V and 5 bases from J; bases unmatched to any gene: 7. CDR3 length: 14 amino acids. CDR3 amino acids: CASSPDRAVETQYF. In DNA form, the CDR3 reads TGTGCCAGCAGCCCGGACAGGGCGGTGGAGACCCAGTACTTC.

The chain has TRBV7-2 and TRBJ2-5, with 9 bases lining up with TRBD2. The CDR3 extends over 17 amino acids. The V gene end was trimmed by 10 bases and the J gene end by 4 bases; junction bases not matched to a gene: 19. Germline CDR1 and CDR2: SGHTA and FQGNSA. The DNA of the CDR3 is TGTGCCACGGGGGCGGGAGGGCCCCGGTCTAGTGGAGAGACCCAGTACTTC. It is translated as CATGAGGPRSSGETQYF.

V gene TRBV5-5 combines with J gene TRBJ2-7, with D tentatively TRBD1 or TRBD2 (5 bases each). Trimming shortened V by 2 bases and J by 2 bases, and 14 bases separated the two germline ends. This CDR3 spans 15 amino acids. CDR1 and CDR2 from the germline V gene are SGHKS and YYEKEE (reference sequence). The CDR3 sequence: CASSLDRDGAYEQYF. The CDR3 region has the DNA TGTGCCAGCAGCTTAGACCGGGACGGAGCCTACGAGCAGTACTTC.

The V gene is TRBV27, the J gene TRBJ2-1; perhaps TRBD2 as D (5 bases). V lost 4 bases, J lost 3 bases, and 10 bases lay in between. Germline CDR1 is MNHEY and CDR2 is SMNVEV (reference sequence). There are 14 residues in the CDR3. CDR3 nucleotide sequence: TGTGCCAGCAGTTCAAGCGGAGTCTACAATGAGCAGTTCTTC. This translates into CASSSSGVYNEQFF.

This clonotype occurred a few times. The chain joins TRBV7-2 to TRBJ2-1; the D gene is possibly TRBD2 (5 bases). Per germline, CDR1 SGHTA and CDR2 FQGNSA. V was cut by 5 bases and J by 8 bases, with 10 bases left in between. The CDR3 has 12 residues. In DNA, the CDR3 is TGTGCCAGCAGCGGGAGAGGTGATGAGCAGTTCTTC. This gives the protein CASSGRGDEQFF.

The V and J genes are TRBV19 and TRBJ1-1; TRBD1 agrees at 7 bases. CDR1 and CDR2 from the germline V gene are LNHDA and SQIVND (reference sequence). V trimming: 5 bases; J trimming: 5 bases; junction bases outside the gene matches: 5. The CDR3 runs 13 residues. This CDR3 is CASSPRGRTEAFF. In DNA form, the CDR3 reads TGTGCCAGTAGTCCCAGGGGGAGAACTGAAGCTTTCTTT.

The chain uses TRBV11-3 and TRBJ2-3, with D perhaps TRBD2 (6 bases). The CDR3 covers 14 residues. The V gene lost 3 bases and the J gene lost 1 base, with 8 bases spanning the gap. Per germline, CDR1 SGHNT and CDR2 YENEEA. CDR3 residues: CASSFASGTDTQYF. The CDR3 nucleotides read TGTGCCAGCAGCTTCGCTAGCGGCACAGATACGCAGTATTTT.

The chain carries TRBV18 and TRBJ2-5; D is unresolved. V was trimmed by 3 bases and J by 0 bases, leaving 8 bases between them. The CDR3 is made up of 14 amino acids. Germline-derived CDR1 and CDR2 are KGHSH and LQKENI. In DNA form, the CDR3 reads TGTGCCAGCTCACCGAGCAGGTACCAAGAGACCCAGTACTTC. It yields the protein CASSPSRYQETQYF.

This clonotype was seen more than once but under ten times. The chain links TRBV5-4 to TRBJ2-3; D is unresolved. Germline loops: CDR1 SGHNT, CDR2 YYREEE (reference sequence). The germline V and J ends were trimmed by 3 bases and 4 bases, with 9 bases remaining between them. The CDR3 totals 13 residues. DNA for the CDR3: TGTGCCAGCAGCTCTCAGCTAGCAGATACGCAGTATTTT. It encodes CASSSQLADTQYF.

This clonotype was found many times. V and J are TRBV7-8 and TRBJ2-5; 13 nucleotides match TRBD2. Germline V lookup: CDR1 SGHVS, CDR2 FQNEAQ. V gave up 4 bases and J gave up 1 base; unmatched junction bases: 9. CDR3 length: 18 amino acids. The CDR3 loop is CASSSNLGLAGAQETQYF. The CDR3 nucleotides are TGTGCCAGCAGCTCCAATCTCGGACTAGCGGGAGCCCAAGAGACCCAGTACTTC.

This clonotype showed up just a few times. V usage is TRBV7-9 and J usage is TRBJ1-4; D not certain. The CDR3 covers 14 residues. Trimming took off 2 bases at V and 8 bases at J, with 12 bases between the two ends. Germline CDR1 is SEHNR and CDR2 is FQNEAQ (reference sequence). The CDR3 here is CASSLSGLGEKLFF. CDR3 DNA: TGTGCCAGCAGCTTAAGCGGGCTGGGGGAAAAACTGTTTTTT. The variable domain in full, with the rest retrieved from reference TRBV7-9 and TRBJ1-4, is DTGVSQNPRHKITKRGQNVTFRCDPISEHNRLYWYRQTLGQGPEFLTYFQNEAQLEKSRLLSDRFSAERPKGSFSTLEIQRTEQGDSAMYLCASSLSGLGEKLFFGSGTQLSVL.

J is TRBJ1-1 and V is TRBV7-8; TRBD1 might be the D (5 bases). In germline, CDR1 is SGHVS, CDR2 FQNEAQ. V lost 4 bases and J lost 0, with 12 bases in between. The CDR3 is made up of 15 amino acids. DNA of the CDR3: TGTGCCAGCAGCTCCCCAGGGAGTGTGAACACTGAAGCTTTCTTT. Protein sequence: CASSSPGSVNTEAFF.

V and J are TRBV29-1 and TRBJ2-3; D remains ambiguous. The CDR3 length is 12 residues. Germline V gene data show CDR1 as SQVTM and CDR2 as ANQGSEA. V lost 2 bases and J lost 0, with 3 bases in between. The CDR3 nucleotides read TGCAGCGTTGAAAGCAGCACAGATACGCAGTATTTT. It codes for CSVESSTDTQYF.

The rearrangement links TRBV2 to TRBJ2-3, with D uncertain. Germline V lookup: CDR1 SNHLY, CDR2 FYNNEI. The V gene lost 0 bases and the J gene lost 6 bases, with 7 bases spanning the gap. CDR3 length: 13 residues. The CDR3 loop reads CASSEADSDTQYF. Here the CDR3 DNA reads TGTGCCAGCAGTGAAGCGGATTCGGATACGCAGTATTTT.

This clonotype was seen a handful of times. The CDR3 DNA sequence: TGCAGCGTCCGGACGGCAGGGGGCTTCACTGAAGCTTTCTTT. Protein product: CSVRTAGGFTEAFF. V is TRBV29-1 and J is TRBJ1-1, with 8 bases aligning to TRBD1. CDR3 length: 14 residues. Germline CDR1 is SQVTM and CDR2 is ANQGSEA. Trimming removed 6 bases from V and 4 bases from J; junction bases left unmatched: 10.